This T cell receptor beta chain was profiled in a study of blood T cell repertoires in COVID-19. Study overall: COVID-19 samples collected from the United States, Italy and Spain covered acute and convalescent phases. The analysed material was cDNA or gDNA that came from T cells, B-cell-depleted T cells, or PBMCs.

With 5 bases clipped from V and 9 bases from J, the junction kept 10 bases outside the gene matches. This CDR3 has 14 residues. CDR1 is SGHVS, CDR2 FQNEAQ, per germline. Methods used by the authors: Nucleated cell counts were estimated from reference gene primer amplification. Libraries were prepared by immunoSEQ multiplex PCR; TCRdb keeps only in-frame clonotypes and omits some of them. That table gives V, J and clone size, and the DNA gave D and trimming. The table has tens of thousands of clones, under 95% seen once. This clone was seen a handful of times. V usage is TRBV7-8 and J usage is TRBJ1-5; TRBD1 aligns across 7 bases. Sequenced material: peripheral blood. The receptor was isolated from a human donor with active COVID-19. The donor label of this sample is uncertain. The CDR3 is CASSPQRGQGPQHF. As DNA, the CDR3 is TGTGCCAGCAGCCCACAGAGGGGGCAGGGGCCCCAGCATTTT.